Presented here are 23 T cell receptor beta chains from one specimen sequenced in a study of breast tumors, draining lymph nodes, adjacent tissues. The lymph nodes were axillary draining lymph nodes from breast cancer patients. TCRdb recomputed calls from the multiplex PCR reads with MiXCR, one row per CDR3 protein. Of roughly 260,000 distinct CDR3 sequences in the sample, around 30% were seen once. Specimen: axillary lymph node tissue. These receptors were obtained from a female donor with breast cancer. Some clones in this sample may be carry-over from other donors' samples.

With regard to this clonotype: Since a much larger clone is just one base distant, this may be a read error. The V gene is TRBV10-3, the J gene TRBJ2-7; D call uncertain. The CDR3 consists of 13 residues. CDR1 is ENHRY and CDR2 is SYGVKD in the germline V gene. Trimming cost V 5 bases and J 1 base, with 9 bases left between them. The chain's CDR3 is CAISPRVSYEQYF. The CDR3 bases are TGTGCCATCAGTCCCAGAGTTTCCTACGAGCAGTACTTC.

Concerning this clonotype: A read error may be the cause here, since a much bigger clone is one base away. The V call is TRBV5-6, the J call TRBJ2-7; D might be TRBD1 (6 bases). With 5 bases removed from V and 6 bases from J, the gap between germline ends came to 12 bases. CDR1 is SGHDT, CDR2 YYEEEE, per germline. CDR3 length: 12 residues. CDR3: CASSQPGAEQYF. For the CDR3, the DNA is TGTGCCAGCAGTCAGCCAGGGGCCGAGCAGTACTTC. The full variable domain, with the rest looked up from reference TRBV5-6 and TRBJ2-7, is DAGVTQSPTHLIKTRGQQVTLRCSPKSGHDTVSWYQQALGQGPQFIFQYYEEEERQRGNFPDRFSGHQFPNYSSELNVNALLLGDSALYLCASSQPGAEQYFGPGTRLTVT.

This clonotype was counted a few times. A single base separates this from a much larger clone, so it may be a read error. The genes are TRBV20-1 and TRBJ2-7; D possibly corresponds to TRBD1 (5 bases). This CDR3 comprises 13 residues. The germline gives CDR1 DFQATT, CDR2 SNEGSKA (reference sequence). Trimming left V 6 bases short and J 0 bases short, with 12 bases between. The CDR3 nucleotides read TGCAGTGCCCCCCTTAGGGGCTCCTACGAGCAGTACTTC. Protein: CSAPLRGSYEQYF.

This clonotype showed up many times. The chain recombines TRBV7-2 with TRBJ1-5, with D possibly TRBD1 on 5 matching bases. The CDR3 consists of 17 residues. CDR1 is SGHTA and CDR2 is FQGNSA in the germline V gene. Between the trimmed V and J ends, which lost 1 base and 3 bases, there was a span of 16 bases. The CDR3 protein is CASSLVSRGSLNQPQHF. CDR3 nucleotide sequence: TGTGCCAGCAGCTTAGTCTCGAGGGGATCTCTCAATCAGCCCCAGCATTTT.

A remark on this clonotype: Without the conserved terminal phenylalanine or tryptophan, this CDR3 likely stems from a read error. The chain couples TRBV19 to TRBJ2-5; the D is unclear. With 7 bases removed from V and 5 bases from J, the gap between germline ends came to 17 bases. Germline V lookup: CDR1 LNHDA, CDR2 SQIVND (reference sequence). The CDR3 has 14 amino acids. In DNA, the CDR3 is TGTGCCAGTACTACTCGTGGGCTACCGGAGACCCAGTACTCC. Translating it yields CASTTRGLPETQYS.

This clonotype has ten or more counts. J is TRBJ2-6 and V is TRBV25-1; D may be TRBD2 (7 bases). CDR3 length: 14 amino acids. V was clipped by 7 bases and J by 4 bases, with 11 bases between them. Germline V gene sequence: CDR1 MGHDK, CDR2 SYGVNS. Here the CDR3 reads CASMGGPGANVLTF. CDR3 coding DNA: TGTGCCAGCATGGGGGGGCCCGGGGCCAACGTCCTGACTTTC.

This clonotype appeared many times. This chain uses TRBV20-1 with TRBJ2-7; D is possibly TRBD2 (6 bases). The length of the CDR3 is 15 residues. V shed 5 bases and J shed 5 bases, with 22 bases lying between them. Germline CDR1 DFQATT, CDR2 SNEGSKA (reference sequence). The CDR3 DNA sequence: TGCAGTGCTTCCAAGGGTTTGTCGGGCGGGGACGAGCAGTACTTC. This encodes CSASKGLSGGDEQYF.

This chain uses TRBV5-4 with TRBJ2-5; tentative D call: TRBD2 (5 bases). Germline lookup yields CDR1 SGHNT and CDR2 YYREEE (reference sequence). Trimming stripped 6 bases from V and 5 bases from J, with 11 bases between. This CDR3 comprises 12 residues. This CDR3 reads CASNTPGETQYF. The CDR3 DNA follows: TGTGCCAGCAACACCCCGGGGGAGACCCAGTACTTC.

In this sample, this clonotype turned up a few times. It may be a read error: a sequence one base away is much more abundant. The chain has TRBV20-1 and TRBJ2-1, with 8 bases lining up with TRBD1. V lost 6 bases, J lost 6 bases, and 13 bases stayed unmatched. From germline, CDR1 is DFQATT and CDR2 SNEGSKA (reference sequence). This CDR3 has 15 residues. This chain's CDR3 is CSAKTPGGETNEQFF. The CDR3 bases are TGCAGTGCAAAGACTCCAGGGGGCGAGACCAATGAGCAGTTCTTC.

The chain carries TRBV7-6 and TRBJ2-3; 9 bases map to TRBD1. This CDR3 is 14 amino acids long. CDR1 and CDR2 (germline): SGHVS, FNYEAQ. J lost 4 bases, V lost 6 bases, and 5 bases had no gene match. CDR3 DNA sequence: TGTGCCAGCAGTTACAGGGACAGGGCAGATACGCAGTATTTT. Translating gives CASSYRDRADTQYF. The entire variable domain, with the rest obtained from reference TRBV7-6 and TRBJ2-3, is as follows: GAGVSQSPRYKVTKRGQDVALRCDPISGHVSLYWYRQALGQGPEFLTYFNYEAQQDKSGLPNDRFSAERPEGSISTLTIQRTEQRDSAMYRCASSYRDRADTQYFGPGTRLTVL.

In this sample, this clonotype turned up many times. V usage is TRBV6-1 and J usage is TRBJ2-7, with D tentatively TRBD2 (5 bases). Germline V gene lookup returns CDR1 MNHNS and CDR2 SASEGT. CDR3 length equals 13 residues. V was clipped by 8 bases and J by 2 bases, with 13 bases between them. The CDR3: CASLPGVTYEQYF. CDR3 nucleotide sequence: TGTGCCAGCCTCCCCGGGGTTACCTACGAGCAGTACTTC.

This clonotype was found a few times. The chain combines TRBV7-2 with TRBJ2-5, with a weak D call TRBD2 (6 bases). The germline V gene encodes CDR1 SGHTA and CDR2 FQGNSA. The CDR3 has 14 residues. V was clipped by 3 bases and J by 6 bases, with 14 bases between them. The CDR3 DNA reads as TGTGCCAGCAGCTTTAAAGCGGGTACGAAGACCCAGTACTTC. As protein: CASSFKAGTKTQYF.

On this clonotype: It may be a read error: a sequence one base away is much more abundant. In nucleotides, the CDR3 is TGTGCCAGCAGTCACCAGGGGGATATCCAAGAGACCCAGTACTTC. As protein: CASSHQGDIQETQYF. V and J are TRBV12-3 or TRBV12-4 and TRBJ2-5; TRBD1 matches 7 bases. The CDR3 runs to 15 residues. V lost 5 bases to trimming and J lost 1 base; unmatched junction nucleotides: 7.

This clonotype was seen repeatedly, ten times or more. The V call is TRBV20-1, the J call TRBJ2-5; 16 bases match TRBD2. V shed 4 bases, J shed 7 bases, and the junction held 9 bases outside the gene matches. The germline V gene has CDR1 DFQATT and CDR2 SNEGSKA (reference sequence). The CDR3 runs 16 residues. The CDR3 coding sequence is TGCAGTGCTATCCCCGGGACTAGCGGGAGGGATGTGACCCAGTACTTC. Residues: CSAIPGTSGRDVTQYF.

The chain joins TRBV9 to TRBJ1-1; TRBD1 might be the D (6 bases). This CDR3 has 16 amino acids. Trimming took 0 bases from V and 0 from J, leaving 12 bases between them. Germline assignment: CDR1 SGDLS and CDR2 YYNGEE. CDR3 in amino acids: CASSVGGAEMNTEAFF. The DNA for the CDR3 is TGTGCCAGCAGCGTAGGGGGGGCGGAAATGAACACTGAAGCTTTCTTT.

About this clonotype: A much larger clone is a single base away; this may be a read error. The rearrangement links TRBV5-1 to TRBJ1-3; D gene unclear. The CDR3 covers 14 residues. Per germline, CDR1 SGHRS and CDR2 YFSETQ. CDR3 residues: CASRAENAGSTIYF. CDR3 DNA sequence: TGCGCCAGTCGGGCGGAGAACGCTGGAAGCACCATATATTTT.

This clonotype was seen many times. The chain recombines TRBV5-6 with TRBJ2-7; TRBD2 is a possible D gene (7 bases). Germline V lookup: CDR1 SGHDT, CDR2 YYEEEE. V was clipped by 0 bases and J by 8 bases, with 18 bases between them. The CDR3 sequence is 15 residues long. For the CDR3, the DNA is TGTGCCAGCAGCTTGGGAGGGGGGGACTACCGCCAGCAGTACTTC. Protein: CASSLGGGDYRQQYF.

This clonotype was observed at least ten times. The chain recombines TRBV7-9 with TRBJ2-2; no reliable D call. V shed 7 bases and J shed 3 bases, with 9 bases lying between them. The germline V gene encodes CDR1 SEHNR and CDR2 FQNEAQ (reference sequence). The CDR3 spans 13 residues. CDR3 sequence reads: CASTRQDTGELFF. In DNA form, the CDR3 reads TGTGCCAGCACCCGCCAGGACACCGGGGAGCTGTTTTTT.

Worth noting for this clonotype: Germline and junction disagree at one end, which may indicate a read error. CDR3 amino acids: CTCSSLWTTGELFF. CDR3 DNA: TGTACCTGTTCTAGCCTTTGGACCACCGGGGAGCTGTTTTTT. The chain uses TRBV30 and TRBJ2-2; the D gene is possibly TRBD2 (5 bases). This CDR3 is 14 amino acids long. CDR1 GTSNPN and CDR2 SVGIG come from the germline V gene (reference sequence).

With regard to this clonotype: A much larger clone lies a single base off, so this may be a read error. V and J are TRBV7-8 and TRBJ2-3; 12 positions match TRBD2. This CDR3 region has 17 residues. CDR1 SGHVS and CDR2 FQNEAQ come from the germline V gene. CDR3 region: CASSQPTSGRKTDAQYF. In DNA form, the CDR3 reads TGCGCCAGCAGCCAACCGACTAGCGGGAGAAAGACAGATGCGCAGTATTTT.

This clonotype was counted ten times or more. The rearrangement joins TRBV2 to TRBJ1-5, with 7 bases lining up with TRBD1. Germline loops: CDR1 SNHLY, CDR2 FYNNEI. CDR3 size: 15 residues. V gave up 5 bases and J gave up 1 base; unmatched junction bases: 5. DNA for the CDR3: TGTGCCAGCAGTCCACAGGGGCCGAGCAATCAGCCCCAGCATTTT. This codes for CASSPQGPSNQPQHF.

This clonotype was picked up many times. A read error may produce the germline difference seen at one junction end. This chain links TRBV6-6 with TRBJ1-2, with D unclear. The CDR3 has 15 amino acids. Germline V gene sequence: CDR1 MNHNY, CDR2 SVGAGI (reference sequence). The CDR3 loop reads CASSHSPWGAYGYTF. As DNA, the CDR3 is TGTGCCAGCAGTCACTCTCCCTGGGGAGCCTATGGCTACACCTTC.

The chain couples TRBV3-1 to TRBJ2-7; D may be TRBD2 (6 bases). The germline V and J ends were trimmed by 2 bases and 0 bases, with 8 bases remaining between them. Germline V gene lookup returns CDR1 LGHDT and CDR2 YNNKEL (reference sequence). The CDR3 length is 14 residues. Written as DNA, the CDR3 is TGTGCCAGCAGCCAAATCGGGAGCTCCTACGAGCAGTACTTC. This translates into CASSQIGSSYEQYF.